Shown below are 25 T cell receptor beta chains from a single sample sequenced in a study of cytomegalovirus exposure and HLA in healthy donors. The PCR used 60 Vbeta and 13 Jbeta primers. The assay was immunoSEQ multiplex PCR, and TCRdb's table has in-frame clones only and misses some. The sample has 150,000 to 200,000 clones, roughly four fifths seen once. The sample was PBMCs. These receptors were collected from a woman aged 18-35 years in good health and CMV-seronegative.

This clone appeared once. This sequence joins TRBV10-1 and TRBJ2-1; 7 bases map to TRBD2. Germline loops: CDR1 WNHNN, CDR2 SYGVQD (reference sequence). The CDR3 loop spans 14 amino acids. V trimming: 3 bases; J trimming: 3 bases; junction bases outside the gene matches: 2. Written as DNA, the CDR3 is TGCGCCAGCAGTGAACCGGGGGGCTACAATGAGCAGTTCTTC. Protein sequence: CASSEPGGYNEQFF.

J is TRBJ2-3 and V is TRBV29-1; TRBD2 agrees at 8 bases. The CDR3 sequence is 16 residues long. The germline CDR1 and CDR2 sequences are SQVTM and ANQGSEA. After removal of 2 bases from V and 0 bases from J, the junction contained 7 bases not matched to a gene. The CDR3 loop reads CSVEFSSGWSTDTQYF. The CDR3 DNA is TGCAGCGTTGAATTTTCTAGCGGGTGGAGCACAGATACGCAGTATTTT.

The chain uses TRBV15 and TRBJ2-7, with 8 bases lining up with TRBD1. Germline V gives CDR1 LNHNV, CDR2 YYDKDF (reference sequence). Trimming cost V 11 bases and J 0 bases; bases outside gene matches: 24. The CDR3 has 19 amino acids. The DNA of the CDR3 is TGTGCCCCCTCAGCAGAGTTAACAGTTTCGGACAGGGACTCCTACGAGCAGTACTTC. This codes for CAPSAELTVSDRDSYEQYF.

This clone showed up just a few times. The same CDR3 also results from other DNA sequences found in this sample. V usage is TRBV6-1 and J usage is TRBJ2-5; maybe TRBD2 (7 bases). The CDR3 loop spans 13 amino acids. V was pared by 8 bases and J by 3 bases, with 13 bases between. Germline CDR1 is MNHNS and CDR2 is SASEGT. The CDR3 here is CASGGLAEETQYF. CDR3 sequence (DNA): TGTGCCAGCGGGGGGCTAGCGGAAGAGACCCAGTACTTC.

The rearrangement links TRBV5-6 to TRBJ2-3; D unresolved. Germline CDR1 is SGHDT and CDR2 is YYEEEE. With 0 bases removed from V and 2 bases from J, the gap between germline ends came to 7 bases. This CDR3 region has 14 residues. CDR3 region: CASSLVQNTDTQYF. Here the CDR3 DNA reads TGTGCCAGCAGCTTGGTACAGAACACAGATACGCAGTATTTT.

The table lists this clone with a count of one. The V call is TRBV5-6, the J call TRBJ2-4; D call uncertain. Germline CDR1 SGHDT, CDR2 YYEEEE. The CDR3 spans 16 residues. Trimming shortened V by 0 bases and J by 9 bases, and 19 bases separated the two germline ends. The CDR3 loop reads CASSLAAGRPAGIQYF. The CDR3 nucleotides read TGTGCCAGCAGCTTGGCGGCAGGCAGGCCTGCTGGCATTCAGTACTTC. The full variable domain, completed using reference TRBV5-6 and TRBJ2-4, is DAGVTQSPTHLIKTRGQQVTLRCSPKSGHDTVSWYQQALGQGPQFIFQYYEEEERQRGNFPDRFSGHQFPNYSSELNVNALLLGDSALYLCASSLAAGRPAGIQYFGAGTRLSVL.

The rearrangement uses TRBV4-1 and TRBJ2-7; D unresolved. This CDR3 has 17 residues. Germline V gene sequence: CDR1 MGHRA, CDR2 YSYEKL. The ends were cut back, 0 bases at V and 2 bases at J, with 17 bases in the middle. The CDR3 sequence: CASSQELLVNPPYEQYF. In nucleotides, the CDR3 is TGCGCCAGCAGCCAAGAACTCCTAGTCAATCCCCCCTACGAGCAGTACTTC.

The genes are TRBV6-1 and TRBJ2-3; 8 bases map to TRBD2. The V gene end was trimmed by 4 bases and the J gene end by 0 bases; junction bases not matched to a gene: 9. Germline CDR1 is MNHNS and CDR2 is SASEGT. The CDR3 sequence is 17 residues long. DNA for the CDR3: TGTGCCAGCAGTGTGTCGGGGGGGCCTCTTAGCACAGATACGCAGTATTTT. As protein: CASSVSGGPLSTDTQYF.

The chain recombines TRBV27 with TRBJ1-2, with 8 bases lining up with TRBD1. This CDR3 comprises 13 residues. With 5 bases clipped from V and 2 bases from J, the junction kept 1 base outside the gene matches. The V gene's germline CDR1 is MNHEY and CDR2 SMNVEV (reference sequence). The DNA for the CDR3 is TGTGCCAGCAGTAGGACAGGGAACTATGGCTACACCTTC. Protein: CASSRTGNYGYTF.

The chain links TRBV4-2 to TRBJ2-7, with D possibly TRBD2 on 6 matching bases. The germline gives CDR1 LGHNA, CDR2 YNFKEQ. The CDR3 is 16 residues long. Trimming pared 1 base from V and 3 bases from J, leaving 16 bases between. The CDR3 nucleotides read TGTGCCAGCAGCCAAGTACGGGGGACTCCCAACTACGAGCAGTACTTC. Translated, it gives CASSQVRGTPNYEQYF.

This clone was found once. The chain is built from TRBV6-6 and TRBJ2-1; maybe TRBD1 (6 bases). The CDR3 spans 16 residues. The germline V and J ends were trimmed by 6 bases and 6 bases, with 21 bases remaining between them. Germline CDR1 MNHNY, CDR2 SVGAGI (reference sequence). DNA for the CDR3: TGTGCCAGCAGAAGGGTGCAAAGGGGGACCTCCAATGAGCAGTTCTTC. This encodes CASRRVQRGTSNEQFF.

This rearrangement joins TRBV1 to TRBJ2-1; TRBD2 is the table's D call and was not checked against the DNA. TRBV1 constitutes a pseudogene. There are 16 residues in the CDR3. As DNA, the CDR3 is TGCACCAGCAGCCAAGATTGGGAGAAGCGCTACAATGAGCAGTTCTTC. This codes for CTSSQDWEKRYNEQFF.

The rearrangement uses TRBV30 and TRBJ2-1; 7 bases map to TRBD2. From germline, CDR1 is GTSNPN and CDR2 SVGIG (reference sequence). The V segment lost 1 base and the J segment 6 bases; nucleotides outside the gene matches: 6. The CDR3 length is 14 residues. The CDR3 sequence is CAWSGLAGRNEQFF. CDR3 sequence (DNA): TGTGCCTGGAGTGGTTTAGCGGGCCGCAATGAGCAGTTCTTC.

The V and J genes are TRBV4-1 and TRBJ2-7; D is perhaps TRBD1 (6 bases). Germline V gene data show CDR1 as MGHRA and CDR2 as YSYEKL. With 4 bases removed from V and 3 bases from J, the gap between germline ends came to 13 bases. CDR3 length: 14 residues. The CDR3 nucleotides read TGCGCCAGCAGCCTCCGGGACACCAACTACGAGCAGTACTTC. This gives the protein CASSLRDTNYEQYF.

The chain joins TRBV9 to TRBJ2-5; D is possibly TRBD1 (6 bases). Germline CDR1 is SGDLS and CDR2 is YYNGEE. CDR3 size: 18 residues. The V end lost 0 bases, the J end lost 4 bases, and 22 bases lay between the germline ends. The CDR3 is CASSVARDNRAWGETQYF. CDR3 coding DNA: TGTGCCAGCAGCGTAGCTCGGGACAATCGGGCCTGGGGAGAGACCCAGTACTTC.

This chain joins TRBV4-1 and TRBJ2-2; D not certain. The V gene lost 4 bases and the J gene lost 2 bases, with 14 bases spanning the gap. This CDR3 region has 16 residues. Germline lookup yields CDR1 MGHRA and CDR2 YSYEKL. The CDR3 reads CASSPTRQFNTGELFF. CDR3 DNA sequence: TGCGCCAGCAGCCCGACGAGGCAGTTTAACACCGGGGAGCTGTTTTTT.

This chain uses TRBV5-1 with TRBJ2-7; no clear D. Trimming shortened V by 3 bases and J by 3 bases, and 4 bases separated the two germline ends. Germline loops: CDR1 SGHRS, CDR2 YFSETQ. CDR3 length: 11 residues. CDR3 loop: CASSSIYEQYF. CDR3 coding DNA: TGCGCCAGCAGCTCAATCTACGAGCAGTACTTC. The full variable domain, rest sourced from reference TRBV5-1 and TRBJ2-7, is KAGVTQTPRYLIKTRGQQVTLSCSPISGHRSVSWYQQTPGQGLQFLFEYFSETQRNKGNFPGRFSGRQFSNSRSEMNVSTLELGDSALYLCASSSIYEQYFGPGTRLTVT.

This chain connects TRBV2 to TRBJ1-1, with 9 bases aligning to TRBD1. The CDR3 has 14 amino acids. Trimming removed 5 bases from V and 3 bases from J; junction bases left unmatched: 4. CDR1 and CDR2 from the germline V gene are SNHLY and FYNNEI. The CDR3 nucleotides read TGTGCCAGCAGTCCGGACAGGGGTTACACTGAAGCTTTCTTT. Protein: CASSPDRGYTEAFF. The full variable domain, completed using reference TRBV2 and TRBJ1-1, is EPEVTQTPSHQVTQMGQEVILRCVPISNHLYFYWYRQILGQKVEFLVSFYNNEISEKSEIFDDQFSVERPDGSNFTLKIRSTKLEDSAMYFCASSPDRGYTEAFFGQGTRLTVV.

V usage is TRBV6-5 and J usage is TRBJ2-5, with TRBD2 matching 10 bases. The CDR3 extends over 15 amino acids. CDR1 and CDR2 (germline): MNHEY, SVGAGI. The junction had 11 bases not matched to a gene; V was cut back by 8 bases and J by 5 bases. CDR3 region: CASGGAGGKAETQYF. CDR3 bases: TGTGCCAGCGGGGGAGCGGGGGGGAAGGCGGAGACCCAGTACTTC.

The rearrangement links TRBV18 to TRBJ2-7; the D is unclear. The ends were cut back, 7 bases at V and 5 bases at J, with 15 bases in the middle. CDR1 KGHSH and CDR2 LQKENI come from the germline V gene. This CDR3 has 13 amino acids. The CDR3 loop is CASYTSGSDEQYF. In nucleotides, the CDR3 is TGTGCCAGCTACACCTCGGGTTCGGACGAGCAGTACTTC.

This rearrangement joins TRBV18 to TRBJ1-2; D remains unclear. From germline, CDR1 is KGHSH and CDR2 LQKENI. Trimming took 1 base from V and 6 from J, leaving 9 bases between them. This CDR3 spans 13 amino acids. The CDR3, as DNA: TGTGCCAGCTCACCACTCCTATCGAATGGCTACACCTTC. This codes for CASSPLLSNGYTF.

The chain employs TRBV5-1 and TRBJ1-1, with TRBD1 matching over 7 bases. Germline-derived CDR1 and CDR2 are SGHRS and YFSETQ. J lost 6 bases, V lost 4 bases, and 3 bases had no gene match. The CDR3 is 12 amino acids. CDR3 DNA: TGCGCCAGCAGCACCGACAGGGCTGAAGCTTTCTTT. Its translation: CASSTDRAEAFF.

The chain is built from TRBV5-1 and TRBJ2-2; 14 bases map to TRBD2. This CDR3 is built from 17 residues. After removal of 4 bases from V and 4 bases from J, the junction contained 6 bases not matched to a gene. Germline loops: CDR1 SGHRS, CDR2 YFSETQ. The CDR3 DNA reads TGCGCCAGCAGCCCGGGACTAGCGGGAGATAGCACCGGGGAGCTGTTTTTT. It encodes CASSPGLAGDSTGELFF.

V and J are TRBV21-1 and TRBJ1-5; TRBD1, the D gene given by the table, was not confirmed from the DNA. TRBV21-1 is tagged as a pseudogene. The CDR3 sequence is 19 residues long. The CDR3 sequence is CASSLEEGVQPDSNQPQHF. For the CDR3, the DNA is TGTGCCAGCAGCCTTGAGGAAGGGGTGCAACCCGATAGCAATCAGCCCCAGCATTTT.

The genes are TRBV9 and TRBJ2-7; 7 bases are shared with TRBD1. After removal of 4 bases from V and 6 bases from J, the junction contained 16 bases not matched to a gene. The germline gives CDR1 SGDLS, CDR2 YYNGEE. The CDR3 contains 16 residues. CDR3 residues: CASSFQGQADLSEQYF. CDR3 DNA sequence: TGTGCCAGCAGCTTCCAAGGACAGGCCGATCTATCCGAGCAGTACTTC.